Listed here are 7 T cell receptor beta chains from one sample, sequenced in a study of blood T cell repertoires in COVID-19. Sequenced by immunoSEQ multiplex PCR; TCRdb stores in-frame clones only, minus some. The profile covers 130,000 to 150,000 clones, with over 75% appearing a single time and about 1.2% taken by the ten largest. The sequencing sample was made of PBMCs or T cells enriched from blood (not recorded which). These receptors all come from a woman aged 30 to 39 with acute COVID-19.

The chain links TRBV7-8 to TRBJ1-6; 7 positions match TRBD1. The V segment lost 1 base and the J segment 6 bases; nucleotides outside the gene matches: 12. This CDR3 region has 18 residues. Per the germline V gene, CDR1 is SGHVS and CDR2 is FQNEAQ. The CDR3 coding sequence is TGTGCCAGCAGCTTAGTAATTATTCCGGGACAGAGTAATTCACCCCTCCACTTT. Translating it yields CASSLVIIPGQSNSPLHF.

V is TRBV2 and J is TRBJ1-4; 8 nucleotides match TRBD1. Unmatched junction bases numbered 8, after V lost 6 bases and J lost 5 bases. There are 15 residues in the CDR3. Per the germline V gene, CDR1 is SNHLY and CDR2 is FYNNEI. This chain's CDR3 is CASRTGTGGNEKLFF. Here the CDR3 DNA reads TGTGCCAGCAGGACCGGGACAGGTGGGAATGAAAAACTGTTTTTT.

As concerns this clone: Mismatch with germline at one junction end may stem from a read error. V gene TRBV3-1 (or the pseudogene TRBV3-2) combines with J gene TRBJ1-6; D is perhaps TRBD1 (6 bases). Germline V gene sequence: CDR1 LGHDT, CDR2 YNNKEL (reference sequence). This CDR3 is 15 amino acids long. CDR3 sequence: CASNQGGQYNSPLHF. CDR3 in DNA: TGTGCCAGCAACCAAGGGGGGCAGTATAATTCACCCCTCCACTTT.

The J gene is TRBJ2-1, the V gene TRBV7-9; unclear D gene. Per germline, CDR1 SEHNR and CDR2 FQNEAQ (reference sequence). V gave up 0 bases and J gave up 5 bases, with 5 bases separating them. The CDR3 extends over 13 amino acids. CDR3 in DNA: TGTGCCAGCAGCTTAGCGACAAACAATGAGCAGTTCTTC. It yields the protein CASSLATNNEQFF. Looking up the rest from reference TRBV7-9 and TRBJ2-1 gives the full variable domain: DTGVSQNPRHKITKRGQNVTFRCDPISEHNRLYWYRQTLGQGPEFLTYFQNEAQLEKSRLLSDRFSAERPKGSFSTLEIQRTEQGDSAMYLCASSLATNNEQFFGPGTRLTVL.

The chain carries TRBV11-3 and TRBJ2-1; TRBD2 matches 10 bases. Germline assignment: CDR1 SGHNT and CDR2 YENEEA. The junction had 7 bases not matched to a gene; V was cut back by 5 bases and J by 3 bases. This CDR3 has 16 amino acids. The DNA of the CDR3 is TGTGCCAGCAGCGCGGCTAGCGGGAGCTTCTACAATGAGCAGTTCTTC. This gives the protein CASSAASGSFYNEQFF.

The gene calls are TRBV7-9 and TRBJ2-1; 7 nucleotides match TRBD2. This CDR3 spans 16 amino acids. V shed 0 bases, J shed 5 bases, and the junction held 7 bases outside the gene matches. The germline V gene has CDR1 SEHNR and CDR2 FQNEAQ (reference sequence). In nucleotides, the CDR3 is TGTGCCAGCAGCTTAGCGCGGCTAGCGGAAAACAATGAGCAGTTCTTC. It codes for CASSLARLAENNEQFF.

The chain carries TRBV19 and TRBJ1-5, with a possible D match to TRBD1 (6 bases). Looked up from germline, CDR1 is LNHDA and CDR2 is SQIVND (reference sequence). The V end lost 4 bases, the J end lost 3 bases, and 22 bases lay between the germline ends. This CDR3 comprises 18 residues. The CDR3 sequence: CASSTRHGSRGPNQPQHF. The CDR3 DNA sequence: TGTGCCAGTAGTACTCGACACGGGTCCAGGGGCCCCAATCAGCCCCAGCATTTT.